The clone carrying this TCR beta chain was counted once. Compared with germline, one end of the junction differs, possibly owing to a read error. The sample comes from a study of CDR3 diversity in severe acne. One entry per CDR3 protein, called by TCRdb with MiXCR from the PCR reads. The table shows approximately 84,000 distinct CDR3 sequences, with under 65% occurring only once. The CDR3 totals 15 residues. Per germline, CDR1 LGHNA and CDR2 YSLEER. The chain is built from TRBV4-3 and TRBJ1-6; 9 bases match TRBD1. Specimen: blood. The source is a male donor in good health, without acne. This chain's CDR3 is CAISQGTGPNSPLHF. In DNA form, the CDR3 reads TGCGCCATCAGCCAGGGGACAGGGCCTAATTCACCCCTCCACTTT.